A selection of T cell receptor beta chains follows, all from one sample in a study of CD8+CD57+ T cells in acquired aplastic anemia. TCRdb processed the reads anew with MiXCR; each CDR3 protein has one entry. The table lists 150,000 to 200,000 distinct CDR3 sequences, 64% of them singletons. The sample comprised sorted CD4+, CD8+, or CD8+CD57+ T cells (not recorded which) from PBMCs. Receptor source: a human donor with severe aplastic anemia or a healthy control (not recorded which). CDR3s include the opening cysteine and the closing phenylalanine or tryptophan. D genes are given only for firm matches.

j_gene: TRBJ1-4
v_gene: TRBV2
d_gene: .
CDR3aa: CASLGGAGEKLFF

j_gene: TRBJ2-2
v_gene: TRBV4-3
d_gene: TRBD1
CDR3aa: CASSQRDRDTGELFF

j_gene: TRBJ2-7
v_gene: TRBV25-1
d_gene: TRBD1
CDR3aa: CASARGQGRYEQYF

j_gene: TRBJ1-1
v_gene: TRBV7-9
d_gene: .
CDR3aa: CASRGGTEAFF

j_gene: TRBJ2-1
v_gene: TRBV7-6
d_gene: TRBD1
CDR3aa: CASSSHGQGIPHNEQFF

j_gene: .
v_gene: TRBV5-1
d_gene: TRBD2
CDR3aa: CASSSGTSGQGEQYF

j_gene: TRBJ1-6
v_gene: TRBV7-9
d_gene: TRBD1
CDR3aa: CASSLRATDRGDSPLHF

j_gene: TRBJ2-6
v_gene: TRBV20-1
d_gene: .
CDR3aa: CSARELHRAGANVLTF

j_gene: TRBJ2-1
v_gene: TRBV2
d_gene: TRBD2
CDR3aa: CASIRRSGGGSINNEQFF

j_gene: TRBJ2-3
v_gene: TRBV2
d_gene: .
CDR3aa: CASSNDRGGSTDTQYF

j_gene: TRBJ2-7
v_gene: TRBV20-1
d_gene: .
CDR3aa: CSARPRAFSYEQYF

j_gene: TRBJ2-1
v_gene: TRBV2
d_gene: .
CDR3aa: CASSQVVQLYNEQFF

j_gene: TRBJ2-1
v_gene: TRBV12-3/TRBV12-4
d_gene: TRBD2
CDR3aa: CASSPLWGGDEQFF

j_gene: TRBJ2-7
v_gene: TRBV2
d_gene: .
CDR3aa: CASRFTPSSYEQYF

j_gene: TRBJ1-1
v_gene: TRBV10-3
d_gene: .
CDR3aa: CAALGPNAEAFF

j_gene: TRBJ2-5
v_gene: TRBV6-6
d_gene: TRBD1
CDR3aa: CASSGHPGTGSEETQYF

j_gene: TRBJ2-5
v_gene: TRBV15
d_gene: .
CDR3aa: CATSSLRGFMETQYF

j_gene: TRBJ2-1
v_gene: TRBV6-4
d_gene: .
CDR3aa: CASSEVGLGQFF

j_gene: TRBJ1-6
v_gene: TRBV5-6
d_gene: .
CDR3aa: CASSLYRLSPLHF

j_gene: TRBJ2-5
v_gene: TRBV6-5
d_gene: .
CDR3aa: CASRGLYRQETQYF

j_gene: TRBJ1-1
v_gene: TRBV2
d_gene: .
CDR3aa: CASSLSCENTEAFF

j_gene: TRBJ1-1
v_gene: TRBV9
d_gene: TRBD1
CDR3aa: CASSVSQGARTEAFF

j_gene: TRBJ2-2
v_gene: TRBV7-6
d_gene: TRBD2
CDR3aa: CASSLSSAGGRTGELFF

j_gene: TRBJ2-1
v_gene: TRBV11-3
d_gene: TRBD2
CDR3aa: CASRQRGGEEQFF

j_gene: TRBJ2-7
v_gene: TRBV16
d_gene: TRBD1
CDR3aa: CASSPYRDRAYEQYF

j_gene: TRBJ1-2
v_gene: TRBV7-9
d_gene: TRBD1
CDR3aa: CASSSGTGPNYGYTF

j_gene: TRBJ1-6
v_gene: TRBV24-1
d_gene: .
CDR3aa: CATSDLTEPSSYNSPLHF

j_gene: TRBJ1-2
v_gene: TRBV10-2
d_gene: TRBD1
CDR3aa: CASSSDRGYGYTF

j_gene: TRBJ2-7
v_gene: TRBV2
d_gene: TRBD2
CDR3aa: CASSLVGEGHEQYF

j_gene: TRBJ1-6
v_gene: TRBV6-1
d_gene: .
CDR3aa: CASSVGVSPLHF

j_gene: TRBJ2-7
v_gene: TRBV12-3/TRBV12-4
d_gene: .
CDR3aa: CASKPSGTGSYEQYF

j_gene: TRBJ2-5
v_gene: TRBV29-1
d_gene: .
CDR3aa: CSALGGQETQYF

j_gene: TRBJ2-7
v_gene: TRBV25-1
d_gene: TRBD1
CDR3aa: CASSVSLGQGGWEQYF

j_gene: TRBJ1-1
v_gene: TRBV19
d_gene: .
CDR3aa: CASSKQGGNTEAFF

j_gene: TRBJ2-3
v_gene: TRBV20-1
d_gene: .
CDR3aa: CSERGSTDTQYF

j_gene: TRBJ2-5
v_gene: TRBV29-1
d_gene: TRBD1
CDR3aa: CSVRRDRGQTQYF

j_gene: TRBJ2-7
v_gene: TRBV10-1
d_gene: TRBD2
CDR3aa: CAITSGHSYEQYF

j_gene: TRBJ2-7
v_gene: TRBV7-3
d_gene: .
CDR3aa: CASSPRDLREQYF

j_gene: TRBJ2-7
v_gene: TRBV29-1
d_gene: TRBD1
CDR3aa: CSVEGDRPYEQYF

j_gene: TRBJ1-4
v_gene: TRBV7-9
d_gene: .
CDR3aa: CASSHTSRGVKLFF

j_gene: TRBJ2-7
v_gene: TRBV10-3
d_gene: .
CDR3aa: CAIKRDGSTYEQYF

j_gene: TRBJ2-2
v_gene: TRBV15
d_gene: TRBD1
CDR3aa: CATSPGTVTGELFF

j_gene: TRBJ1-3
v_gene: TRBV12-3/TRBV12-4
d_gene: .
CDR3aa: CASGCPETGGNTIYF

j_gene: TRBJ1-5
v_gene: TRBV20-1
d_gene: .
CDR3aa: CSASGGGGSNQPQHF